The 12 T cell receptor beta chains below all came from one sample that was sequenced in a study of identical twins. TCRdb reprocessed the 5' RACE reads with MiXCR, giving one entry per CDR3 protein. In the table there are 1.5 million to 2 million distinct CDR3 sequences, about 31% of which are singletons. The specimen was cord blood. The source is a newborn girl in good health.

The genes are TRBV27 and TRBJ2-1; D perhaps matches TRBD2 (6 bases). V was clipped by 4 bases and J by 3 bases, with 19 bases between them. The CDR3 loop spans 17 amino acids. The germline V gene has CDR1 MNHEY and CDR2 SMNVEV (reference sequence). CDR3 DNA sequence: TGTGCCAGCAGTTCACCGACTAGTCATGGGGACTACAATGAGCAGTTCTTC. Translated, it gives CASSSPTSHGDYNEQFF.

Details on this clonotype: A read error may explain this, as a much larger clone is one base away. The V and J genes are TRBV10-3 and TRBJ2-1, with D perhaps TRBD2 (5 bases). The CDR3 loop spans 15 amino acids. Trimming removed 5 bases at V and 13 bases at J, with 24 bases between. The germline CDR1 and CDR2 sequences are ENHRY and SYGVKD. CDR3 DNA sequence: TGTGCCATCAGTATCCGGACCGGGGTTGCGGAGACCCAGTTCTTC. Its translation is CAISIRTGVAETQFF.

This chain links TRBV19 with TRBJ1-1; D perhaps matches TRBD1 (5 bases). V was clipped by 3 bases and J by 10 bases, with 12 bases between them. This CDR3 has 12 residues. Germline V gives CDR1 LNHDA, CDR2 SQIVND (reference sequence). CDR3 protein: CASSIGAVAAFF. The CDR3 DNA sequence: TGTGCCAGTAGTATTGGGGCAGTTGCAGCTTTCTTT.

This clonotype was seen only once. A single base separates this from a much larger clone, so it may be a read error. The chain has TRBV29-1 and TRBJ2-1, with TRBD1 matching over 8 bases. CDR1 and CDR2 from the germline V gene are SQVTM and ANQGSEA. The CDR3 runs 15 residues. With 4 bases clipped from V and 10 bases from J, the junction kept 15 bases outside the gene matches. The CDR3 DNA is TGCAGCGTTGTGGGACGGACAGGGCCTAACTACGAGCAGTTCTTC. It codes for CSVVGRTGPNYEQFF.

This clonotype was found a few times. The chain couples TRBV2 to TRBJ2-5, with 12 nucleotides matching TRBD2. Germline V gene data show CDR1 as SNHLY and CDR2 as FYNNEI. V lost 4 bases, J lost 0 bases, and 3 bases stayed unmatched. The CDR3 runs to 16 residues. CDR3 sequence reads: CASSATSGGYQETQYF. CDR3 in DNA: TGTGCCAGCAGTGCTACTAGCGGGGGGTACCAAGAGACCCAGTACTTC.

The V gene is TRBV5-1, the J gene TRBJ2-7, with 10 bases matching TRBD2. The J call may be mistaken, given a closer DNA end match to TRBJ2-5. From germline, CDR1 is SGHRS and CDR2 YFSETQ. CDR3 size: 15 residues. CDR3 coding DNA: TGCGCCAGCAGCTCGCAGACTAGCGGGTCAGAGACCCAGTACTTC. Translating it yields CASSSQTSGSETQYF.

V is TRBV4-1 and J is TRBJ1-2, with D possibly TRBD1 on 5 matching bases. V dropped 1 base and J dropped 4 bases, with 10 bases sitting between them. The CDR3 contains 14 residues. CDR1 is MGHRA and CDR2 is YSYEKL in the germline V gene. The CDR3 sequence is CASSQVVGAYGYTF. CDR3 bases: TGCGCCAGCAGCCAAGTTGTAGGGGCCTATGGCTACACCTTC.

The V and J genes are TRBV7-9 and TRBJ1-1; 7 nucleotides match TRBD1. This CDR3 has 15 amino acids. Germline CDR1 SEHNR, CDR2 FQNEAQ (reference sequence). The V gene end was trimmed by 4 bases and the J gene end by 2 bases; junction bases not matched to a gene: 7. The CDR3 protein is CASSSTQGGNTEAFF. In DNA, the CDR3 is TGTGCCAGCAGCTCGACTCAGGGGGGAAACACTGAAGCTTTCTTT.

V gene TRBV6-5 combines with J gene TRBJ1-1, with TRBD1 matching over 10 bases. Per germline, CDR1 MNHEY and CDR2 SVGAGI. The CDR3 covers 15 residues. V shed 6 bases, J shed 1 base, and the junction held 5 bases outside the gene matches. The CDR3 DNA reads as TGTGCCAGCAGCCGACGGACAGGGGGGAACACTGAAGCTTTCTTT. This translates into CASSRRTGGNTEAFF.

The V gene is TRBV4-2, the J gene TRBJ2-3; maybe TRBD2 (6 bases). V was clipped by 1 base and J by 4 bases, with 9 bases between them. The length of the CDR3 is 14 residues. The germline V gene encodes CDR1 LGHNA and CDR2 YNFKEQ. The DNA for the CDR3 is TGTGCCAGCAGCCAAGTCTGGGGGGCAGATACGCAGTATTTT. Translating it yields CASSQVWGADTQYF.

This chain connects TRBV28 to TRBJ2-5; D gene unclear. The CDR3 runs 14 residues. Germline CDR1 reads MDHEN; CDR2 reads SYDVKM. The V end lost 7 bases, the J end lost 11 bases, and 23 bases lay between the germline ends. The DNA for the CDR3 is TGTGCCAGCACCCCCGACGACCCATACAATGAGCAGTACTTC. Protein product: CASTPDDPYNEQYF.

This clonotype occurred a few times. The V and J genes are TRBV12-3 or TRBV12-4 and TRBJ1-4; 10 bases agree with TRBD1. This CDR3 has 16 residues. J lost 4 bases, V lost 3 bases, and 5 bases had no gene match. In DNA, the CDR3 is TGTGCCAGCAGTTTGGGCGACAGGGGGCTTAATGAAAAACTGTTTTTT. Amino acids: CASSLGDRGLNEKLFF.